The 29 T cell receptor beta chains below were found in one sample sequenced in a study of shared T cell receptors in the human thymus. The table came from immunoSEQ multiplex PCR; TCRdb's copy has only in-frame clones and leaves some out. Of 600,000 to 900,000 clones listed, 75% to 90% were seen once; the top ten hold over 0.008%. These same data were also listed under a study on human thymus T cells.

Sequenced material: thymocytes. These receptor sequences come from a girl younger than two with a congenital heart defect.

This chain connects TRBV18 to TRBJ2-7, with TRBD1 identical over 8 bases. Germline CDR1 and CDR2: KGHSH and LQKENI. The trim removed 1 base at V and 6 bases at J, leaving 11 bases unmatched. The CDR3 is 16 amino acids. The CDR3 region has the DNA TGTGCCAGCTCACCACAGTCGGACAGGGATTCGGGCGAGCAGTACTTC. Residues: CASSPQSDRDSGEQYF.

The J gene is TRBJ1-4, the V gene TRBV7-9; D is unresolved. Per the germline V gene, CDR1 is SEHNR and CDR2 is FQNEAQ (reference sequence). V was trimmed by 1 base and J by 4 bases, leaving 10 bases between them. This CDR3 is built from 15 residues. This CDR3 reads CASSLGLLNNEKLFF. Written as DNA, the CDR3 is TGTGCCAGCAGCTTAGGATTACTCAATAATGAAAAACTGTTTTTT.

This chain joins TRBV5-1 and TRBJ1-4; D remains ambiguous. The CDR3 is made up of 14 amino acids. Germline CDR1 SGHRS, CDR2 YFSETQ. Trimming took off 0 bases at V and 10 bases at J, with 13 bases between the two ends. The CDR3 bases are TGCGCCAGCAGCTTGGAAGGGATGAGCGGAAAACTGTTTTTT. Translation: CASSLEGMSGKLFF. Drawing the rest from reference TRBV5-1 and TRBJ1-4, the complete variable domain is KAGVTQTPRYLIKTRGQQVTLSCSPISGHRSVSWYQQTPGQGLQFLFEYFSETQRNKGNFPGRFSGRQFSNSRSEMNVSTLELGDSALYLCASSLEGMSGKLFFGSGTQLSVL.

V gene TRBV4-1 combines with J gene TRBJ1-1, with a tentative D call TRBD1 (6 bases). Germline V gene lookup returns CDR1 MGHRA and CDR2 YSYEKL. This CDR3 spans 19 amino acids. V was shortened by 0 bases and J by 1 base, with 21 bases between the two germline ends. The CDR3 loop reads CASSQDGVGIGTSNTEAFF. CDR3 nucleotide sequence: TGCGCCAGCAGCCAAGATGGAGTGGGAATCGGGACATCGAACACTGAAGCTTTCTTT.

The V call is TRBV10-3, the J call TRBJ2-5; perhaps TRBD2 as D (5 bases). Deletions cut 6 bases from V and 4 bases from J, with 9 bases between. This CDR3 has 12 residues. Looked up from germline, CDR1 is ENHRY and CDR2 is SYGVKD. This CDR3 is CAIRNRGETQYF. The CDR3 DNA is TGTGCCATCAGGAACCGGGGAGAGACCCAGTACTTC.

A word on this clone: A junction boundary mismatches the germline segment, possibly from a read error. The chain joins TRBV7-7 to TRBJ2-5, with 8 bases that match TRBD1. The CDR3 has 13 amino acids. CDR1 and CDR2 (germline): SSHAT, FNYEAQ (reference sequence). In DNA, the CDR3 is TGTGCTAGCAGCCTGGACAGGGTGGGGACCCAGTACTTC. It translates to CASSLDRVGTQYF.

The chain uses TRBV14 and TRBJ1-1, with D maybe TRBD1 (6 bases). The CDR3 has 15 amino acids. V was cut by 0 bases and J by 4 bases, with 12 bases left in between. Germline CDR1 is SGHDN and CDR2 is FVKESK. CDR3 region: CASSQEPGDVTEAFF. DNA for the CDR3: TGTGCCAGCAGCCAAGAACCAGGGGACGTCACTGAAGCTTTCTTT. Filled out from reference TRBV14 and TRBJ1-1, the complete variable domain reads EAGVTQFPSHSVIEKGQTVTLRCDPISGHDNLYWYRRVMGKEIKFLLHFVKESKQDESGMPNNRFLAERTGGTYSTLKVQPAELEDSGVYFCASSQEPGDVTEAFFGQGTRLTVV.

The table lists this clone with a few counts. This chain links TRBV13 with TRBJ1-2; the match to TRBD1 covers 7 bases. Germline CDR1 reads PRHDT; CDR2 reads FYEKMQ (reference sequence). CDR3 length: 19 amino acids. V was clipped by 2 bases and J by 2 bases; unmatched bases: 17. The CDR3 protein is CASSLRIRQGSQSNYGYTF. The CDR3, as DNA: TGTGCCAGCAGCTTAAGGATTCGACAGGGATCCCAATCCAACTATGGCTACACCTTC.

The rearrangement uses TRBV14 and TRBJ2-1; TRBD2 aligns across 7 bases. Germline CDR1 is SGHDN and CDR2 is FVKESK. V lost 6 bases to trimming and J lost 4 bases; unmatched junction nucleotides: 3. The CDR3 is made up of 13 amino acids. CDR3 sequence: CASSRGGYNEQFF. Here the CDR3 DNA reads TGTGCCAGCAGTCGCGGGGGATACAATGAGCAGTTCTTC.

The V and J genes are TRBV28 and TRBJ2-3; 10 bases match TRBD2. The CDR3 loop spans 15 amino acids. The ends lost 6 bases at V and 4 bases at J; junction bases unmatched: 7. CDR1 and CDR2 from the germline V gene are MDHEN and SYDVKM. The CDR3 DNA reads TGTGCCAGCAGGGGGACTAGCGTATTCCCAGATACGCAGTATTTT. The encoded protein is CASRGTSVFPDTQYF. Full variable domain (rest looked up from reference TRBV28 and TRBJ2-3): DVKVTQSSRYLVKRTGEKVFLECVQDMDHENMFWYRQDPGLGLRLIYFSYDVKMKEKGDIPEGYSVSREKKERFSLILESASTNQTSMYLCASRGTSVFPDTQYFGPGTRLTVL.

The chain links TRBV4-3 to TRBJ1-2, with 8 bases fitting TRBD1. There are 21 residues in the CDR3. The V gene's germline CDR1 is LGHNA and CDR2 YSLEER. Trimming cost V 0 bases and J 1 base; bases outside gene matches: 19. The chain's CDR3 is CASSQDVKQDRGRAHNYGYTF. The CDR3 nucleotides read TGCGCCAGCAGCCAAGACGTCAAACAAGACAGGGGTCGGGCCCATAACTATGGCTACACCTTC.

CDR3 coding DNA: TGTGCCAGCAGCTTAGGCCGGGACAGGGGGCGTTCACCCCTCCACTTT. This codes for CASSLGRDRGRSPLHF. The gene calls are TRBV13 and TRBJ1-6, with 12 bases matching TRBD1. Germline-derived CDR1 and CDR2 are PRHDT and FYEKMQ (reference sequence). Trimming removed 0 bases from V and 9 bases from J; junction bases left unmatched: 3. The length of the CDR3 is 16 residues.

Here the CDR3 reads CASGYRQNTEAFF. For the CDR3, the DNA is TGTGCTAGTGGATACAGACAGAACACTGAAGCTTTCTTT. The chain joins TRBV12-5 to TRBJ1-1, with no clear D. V lost 6 bases and J lost 1, with 9 bases in between. The CDR3 runs 13 residues. Germline CDR1 reads LGHNT; CDR2 reads FRNRAP.

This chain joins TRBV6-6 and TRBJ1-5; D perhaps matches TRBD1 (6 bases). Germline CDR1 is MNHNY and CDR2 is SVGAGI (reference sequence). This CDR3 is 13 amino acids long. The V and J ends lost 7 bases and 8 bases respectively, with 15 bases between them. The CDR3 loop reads CASTSDRSEPQHF. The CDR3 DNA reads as TGTGCCAGCACCTCCGACAGGTCGGAGCCCCAGCATTTT.

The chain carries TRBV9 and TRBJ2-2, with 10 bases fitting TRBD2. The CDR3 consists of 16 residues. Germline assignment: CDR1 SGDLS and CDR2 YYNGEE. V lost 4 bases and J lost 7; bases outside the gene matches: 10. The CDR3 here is CASSPILAGVIGELFF. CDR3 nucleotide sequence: TGTGCCAGCAGCCCCATTCTAGCGGGGGTAATCGGGGAGCTGTTTTTT.

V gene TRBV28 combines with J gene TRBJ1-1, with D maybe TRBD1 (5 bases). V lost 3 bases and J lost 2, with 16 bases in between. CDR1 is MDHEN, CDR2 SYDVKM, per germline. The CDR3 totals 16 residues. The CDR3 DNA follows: TGTGCCAGCAGTTTCTCCGGGGGAGGGTACAACACTGAAGCTTTCTTT. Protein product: CASSFSGGGYNTEAFF.

This CDR3 is CASSQDDSPTLGSPLHF. The CDR3 DNA reads TGCGCCAGCAGCCAGGACGACAGCCCTACGTTGGGTTCACCCCTCCACTTT. The chain joins TRBV4-1 to TRBJ1-6, with D tentatively TRBD1 (5 bases). CDR3 length: 17 amino acids. Germline V gene lookup returns CDR1 MGHRA and CDR2 YSYEKL. V lost 3 bases to trimming and J lost 9 bases, with 21 bases between them.

The CDR3 protein is CASSYSGLFRGQFF. The CDR3 DNA sequence: TGTGCCAGCAGTTACTCGGGACTTTTTCGAGGACAGTTCTTC. The chain couples TRBV6-5 to TRBJ2-1; perhaps TRBD2 as D (6 bases). The germline V gene has CDR1 MNHEY and CDR2 SVGAGI. The V and J ends lost 0 bases and 13 bases respectively, with 16 bases between them. This CDR3 spans 14 amino acids.

The CDR3 bases are TGTGCCAGCAGTGGGACAGGGGGCACAGATACGCAGTATTTT. It encodes CASSGTGGTDTQYF. V usage is TRBV7-6 and J usage is TRBJ2-3; TRBD1 aligns across 10 bases. This CDR3 has 14 residues. After removal of 6 bases from V and 1 base from J, the junction contained 1 base not matched to a gene. The V gene's germline CDR1 is SGHVS and CDR2 FNYEAQ.

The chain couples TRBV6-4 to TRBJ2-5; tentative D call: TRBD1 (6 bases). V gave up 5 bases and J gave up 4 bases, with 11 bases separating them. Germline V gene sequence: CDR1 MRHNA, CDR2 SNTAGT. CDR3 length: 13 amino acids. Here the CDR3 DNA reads TGTGCCAGCAGTCCAGGGGAAGGAGAGACCCAGTACTTC. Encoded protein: CASSPGEGETQYF.

CDR3 protein: CASSQVPPAQDRGVGNTIYF. DNA for the CDR3: TGTGCCAGCAGCCAAGTCCCCCCCGCGCAGGACAGGGGTGTTGGAAACACCATATATTTT. This chain joins TRBV14 and TRBJ1-3; 9 nucleotides match TRBD1. Trimming at V came to 1 base and at J to 3 bases, leaving 16 bases not matched to a gene. This CDR3 is built from 20 residues. Germline CDR1 reads SGHDN; CDR2 reads FVKESK.

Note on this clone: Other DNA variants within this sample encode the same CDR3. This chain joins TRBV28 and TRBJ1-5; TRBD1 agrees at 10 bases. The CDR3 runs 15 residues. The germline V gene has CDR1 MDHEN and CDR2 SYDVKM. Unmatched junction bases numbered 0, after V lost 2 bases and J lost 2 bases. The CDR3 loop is CASSLGTGGNQPQHF. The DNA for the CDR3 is TGTGCCAGCAGTTTAGGGACAGGGGGCAATCAGCCCCAGCATTTT.

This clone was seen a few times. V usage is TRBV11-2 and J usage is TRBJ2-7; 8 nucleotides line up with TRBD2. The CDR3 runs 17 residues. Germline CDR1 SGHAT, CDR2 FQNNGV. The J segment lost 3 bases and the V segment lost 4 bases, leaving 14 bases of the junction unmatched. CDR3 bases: TGTGCCAGCAGCTGCCTGTCGGTAGCGGGGACACTCTACGAGCAGTACTTC. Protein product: CASSCLSVAGTLYEQYF. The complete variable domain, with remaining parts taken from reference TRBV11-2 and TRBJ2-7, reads EAGVAQSPRYKIIEKRQSVAFWCNPISGHATLYWYQQILGQGPKLLIQFQNNGVVDDSQLPKDRFSAERLKGVDSTLKIQPAKLEDSAVYLCASSCLSVAGTLYEQYFGPGTRLTVT.

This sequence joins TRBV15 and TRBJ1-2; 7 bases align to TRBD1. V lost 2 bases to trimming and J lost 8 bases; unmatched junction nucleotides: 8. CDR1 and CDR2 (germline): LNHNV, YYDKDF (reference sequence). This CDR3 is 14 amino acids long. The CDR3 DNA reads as TGTGCCACCAGCAGAAAGACAGGGTTCGACGGCTACACCTTC. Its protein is CATSRKTGFDGYTF.

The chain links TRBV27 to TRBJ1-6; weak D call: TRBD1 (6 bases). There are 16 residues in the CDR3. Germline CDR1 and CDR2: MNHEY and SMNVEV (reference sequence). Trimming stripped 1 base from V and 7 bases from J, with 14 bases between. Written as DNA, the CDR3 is TGTGCCAGCAGTTTATACCCCTGGGGGCAGAATTCACCCCTCCACTTT. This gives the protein CASSLYPWGQNSPLHF.

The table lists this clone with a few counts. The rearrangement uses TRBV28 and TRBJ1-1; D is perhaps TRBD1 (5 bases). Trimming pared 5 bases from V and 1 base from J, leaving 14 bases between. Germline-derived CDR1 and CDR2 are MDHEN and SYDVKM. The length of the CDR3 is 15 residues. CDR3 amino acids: CASSHRGGANTEAFF. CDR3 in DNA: TGTGCCAGCAGTCATCGGGGCGGGGCGAACACTGAAGCTTTCTTT.

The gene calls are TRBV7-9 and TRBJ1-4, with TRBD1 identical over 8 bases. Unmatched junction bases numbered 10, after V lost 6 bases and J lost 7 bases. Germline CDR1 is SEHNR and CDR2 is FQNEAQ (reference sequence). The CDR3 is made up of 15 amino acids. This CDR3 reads CASSRLGDRPEKLFF. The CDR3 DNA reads TGTGCCAGCAGTCGCTTAGGGGACAGGCCTGAAAAACTGTTTTTT.

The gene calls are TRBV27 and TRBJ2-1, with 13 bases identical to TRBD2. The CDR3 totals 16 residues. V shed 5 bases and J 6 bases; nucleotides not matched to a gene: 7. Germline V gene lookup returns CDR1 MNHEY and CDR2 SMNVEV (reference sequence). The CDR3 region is CASSAPGTSGINEQFF. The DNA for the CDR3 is TGTGCCAGCAGTGCACCCGGGACTAGCGGGATCAATGAGCAGTTCTTC.

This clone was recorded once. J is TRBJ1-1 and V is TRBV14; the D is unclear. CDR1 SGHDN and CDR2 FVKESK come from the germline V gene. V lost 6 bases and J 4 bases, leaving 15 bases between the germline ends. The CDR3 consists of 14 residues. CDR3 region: CASSSHPRGTEAFF. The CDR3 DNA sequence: TGTGCCAGCAGTTCCCATCCCCGGGGCACTGAAGCTTTCTTT.